Listed below are T cell receptor beta chains from one sample, sequenced in a study of blood T cell repertoires in COVID-19. The repertoire was sequenced with immunoSEQ multiplex PCR; TCRdb's copy has only in-frame clones and lacks some. Of some 200,000 clones in the sample, 84% are singletons; the top ten hold over 2.5%. What was sequenced was peripheral blood. The receptor source for this set is a human donor with acute or convalescent COVID-19. The donor label of this sample is uncertain. CDR3s include the opening cysteine and the closing phenylalanine or tryptophan. A D gene is named only where the DNA matches it firmly. The size of a clone is reported for some rows only, either as once, few or many, or as a class for expanded clones.

J	V	size	D	DNA	CDR3
TRBJ2-3	TRBV4-1	NA	NA	TGCGCCAGCAGCGCCCGCCTAGAAGCGGGCATCCGCACAGATACGCAGTATTTT	CASSARLEAGIRTDTQYF
TRBJ2-7	TRBV19	NA	TRBD2	TGTGCCAGTAGTCACCGTGGGACTAGCGGAACCTACGAGCAGTACTTC	CASSHRGTSGTYEQYF
TRBJ2-5	TRBV5-1	NA	NA	TGCGCCAGCAGCTTGGATGGCGGCCGTCAAGAGACCCAGTACTTC	CASSLDGGRQETQYF
TRBJ2-7	TRBV5-4	NA	NA	TGTGCCAGCAGCCTTGACTTCTACGAGCAGTACTTC	CASSLDFYEQYF
TRBJ2-5	TRBV5-1	few	TRBD1	TGCGCCAGCAGCAGCCAGGGGGCCGAGACCCAGTACTTC	CASSSQGAETQYF
TRBJ2-3	TRBV18	once	TRBD1	TGTGCCAGCTCACCCCTAGACAGGGGAGATACGCAGTATTTT	CASSPLDRGDTQYF
TRBJ2-7	TRBV6-5	NA	NA	TGTGCCAGCAGTCACCCGGGAAACTCCTACGAGCAGTACTTC	CASSHPGNSYEQYF
TRBJ2-7	TRBV12-3/TRBV12-4	few	NA	TGTGCCAGCTGGTCGGGACTGTACTACGAGCAGTACTTC	CASWSGLYYEQYF
TRBJ1-6	TRBV2	NA	NA	TGTGCCAGCAGTGATCCGGGTTCTGGTTCACCCCTCCACTTT	CASSDPGSGSPLHF
TRBJ1-2	TRBV7-2	NA	TRBD1	TGTGCCAGCAGCCTTAAGACAGGGTGGAATGGCTACACCTTC	CASSLKTGWNGYTF
TRBJ2-2	TRBV11-3	NA	NA	TGTGCCAGCAGCTTGGGGGGACGGAACACCGGGGAGCTGTTTTTT	CASSLGGRNTGELFF
TRBJ2-7	TRBV6-5	NA	NA	TGTGCCAGCAGGGGGACACCCCAAACTAACTACGAGCAGTACTTC	CASRGTPQTNYEQYF
TRBJ1-2	TRBV3-1/TRBV3-2	NA	NA	TGTGCCAGCAGTCAGGGTTTTGGGGAGGTGGCCTATGGCTACACCTTC	CASSQGFGEVAYGYTF
TRBJ2-2	TRBV7-3	NA	TRBD1	TGTGCCAGCAGCTCACAGGGGTACACCGGGGAGCTGTTTTTT	CASSSQGYTGELFF
TRBJ1-6	TRBV19	NA	NA	TGTGCCAGTAGTTTGAGCTCCTATAATTCACCCCTCCACTTT	CASSLSSYNSPLHF
TRBJ2-2	TRBV25-1	NA	TRBD1	TGTGCCAGCAGTGAATACCACAGGGGCACCGGGGAGCTGTTTTTT	CASSEYHRGTGELFF
TRBJ1-2	TRBV3-1/TRBV3-2	NA	TRBD1	TGTGCCAGCAGCCAGCTAACAGGGGATTTTGGCTACACCTTC	CASSQLTGDFGYTF
TRBJ1-5	TRBV28	NA	TRBD1	TGTGCCAGCAGTTCCTCACAGGGGGCCAATCAGCCCCAGCATTTT	CASSSSQGANQPQHF